The clone carrying this T cell receptor (beta chain) was observed once. Its antigen is not known. This PCR relied on a set of 60 Vbeta primers and 13 Jbeta primers. Sequencing used immunoSEQ multiplex PCR; TCRdb keeps in-frame clones, though not all of them. The sample includes about 260,000 clones, roughly four fifths of them seen just once. The sample belongs to a study of cytomegalovirus exposure and HLA in healthy donors. On the study more broadly: As an earlier analysis found, around 170 million T cells yielded around 110 million unique TCR beta sequences. Regarding the study as a whole: Accurate prediction of most subjects' HLA-A and HLA-B alleles from TCR beta sequences was reported.

This TCR derives from a woman in her forties in good health and CMV-seropositive. The sample was PBMCs.

CDR3 protein: CATRGGRAISSTDTQYF. The CDR3 nucleotides read TGTGCCACAAGGGGAGGGAGGGCCATTTCTAGCACAGATACGCAGTATTTT. This chain uses TRBV30 with TRBJ2-3; 7 positions agree with TRBD2. The germline CDR1 and CDR2 sequences are GTSNPN and SVGIG (reference sequence). V lost 8 bases to trimming and J lost 0 bases; unmatched junction nucleotides: 17. The CDR3 contains 17 residues.